This is a list of T cell receptor beta chains from one sample in a study of glioma-infiltrating T cells. TCRdb reanalysed the multiplex PCR reads using MiXCR and keeps one entry per CDR3 protein. The sample comprises about 12,000 distinct CDR3 sequences, more than 20% of which are singletons, and 40% to 50% rests with the top ten. What was sequenced was glioma tissue, nonneoplastic brain tissue, or PBMCs (not recorded which). Receptor source: a human donor with low-grade glioma or glioblastoma, undergoing nonglioma brain surgery, or in good health (not recorded which). Both conserved end residues are part of each CDR3. Each record gives: V gene, D gene, clone size, J gene, CDR3 protein, CDR3 DNA. The D gene is left open where the match is weak. Only part of the rows carry a size: once, few, many, or a class if the clone is expanded.

TRBV4-2	TRBD2	few	TRBJ2-2	CASSQDLYGRASGGELFF	TGTGCCAGCAGCCAAGATCTGTACGGGAGGGCCTCAGGCGGGGAGCTGTTTTTT
TRBV20-1	TRBD1	many	TRBJ2-7	CSASGQGRGEQYF	TGCAGTGCTAGTGGACAGGGCCGGGGCGAGCAGTACTTC
TRBV7-9	NA	many	TRBJ1-1	CASSPRGENTEAFF	TGTGCCAGCAGCCCAAGGGGGGAGAACACTGAAGCTTTCTTT
TRBV10-2	NA	few	TRBJ2-3	CASSKGRIDTQYF	TGCGCCAGCAGTAAGGGTAGAATAGATACGCAGTATTTT
TRBV19	NA	medium-sized	TRBJ1-5	CASSATVSQPQHF	TGTGCCAGTAGTGCGACTGTAAGCCAGCCCCAGCATTTT
TRBV2	NA	few	TRBJ2-7	CASSEAFRTNEQYF	TGTGCCAGCAGTGAAGCGTTTAGGACCAACGAGCAGTACTTC
TRBV12-3/TRBV12-4	NA	NA	TRBJ2-1	CASSLRGLGEQFF	TGTGCCAGCAGTTTACGGGGTTTGGGTGAGCAGTTCTTC
TRBV6-1	TRBD1	NA	TRBJ1-5	CATSDSHGTVDGQPQHF	TGTGCCACCAGTGATTCTCATGGGACAGTGGATGGTCAGCCCCAGCATTTT
TRBV2	NA	few	TRBJ2-3	CASTLGHGTDTQYF	TGTGCCAGCACCCTGGGACACGGAACAGATACGCAGTATTTT
TRBV11-2	NA	many	TRBJ2-1	CASSLGHGNEQFF	TGTGCCAGCAGCTTAGGTCATGGCAATGAGCAGTTCTTC
TRBV20-1	NA	many	TRBJ2-7	CSVRGRADYEQYF	TGCAGTGTAAGAGGTAGGGCTGACTACGAGCAGTACTTC
TRBV5-4	NA	NA	TRBJ1-4	CASRKDGEKLFF	TGTGCCAGCAGAAAGGACGGTGAAAAACTGTTTTTT
TRBV6-2/TRBV6-3	NA	NA	TRBJ2-7	CASSFYICSAIGQVQYF	NA
TRBV2	TRBD1	many	TRBJ2-7	CARGTGSVDEQYF	TGTGCCAGAGGGACAGGGTCAGTGGACGAGCAGTACTTC
TRBV27	NA	NA	TRBJ2-1	CASGDWRVYNEQFF	TGTGCCAGCGGAGACTGGAGGGTCTACAATGAGCAGTTCTTC
TRBV28	NA	medium-sized	TRBJ1-1	CASSLVMNTEAFF	TGTGCCAGCAGTTTAGTCATGAACACTGAAGCTTTCTTT
TRBV20-1	NA	NA	TRBJ2-5	CSNLPRGTSRETQYF	TGCAGTAATCTCCCCAGGGGCACATCTAGGGAGACCCAGTACTTC
TRBV2	NA	NA	TRBJ2-3	CASSYRGVTGTSTDTQYF	TGTGCCAGCAGCTATCGGGGCGTGACAGGAACGAGCACAGATACGCAGTATTTT
TRBV20-1	NA	medium-sized	TRBJ1-1	CSASGDTEAFF	TGCAGTGCTTCCGGGGACACTGAAGCTTTCTTT
TRBV2	TRBD2	NA	TRBJ2-7	CASRYGTSGYEQYF	TGTGCCAGCAGATACGGGACTAGCGGCTACGAGCAGTACTTC
TRBV14	NA	many	TRBJ1-2	CASSQELVYGYTF	TGTGCCAGCAGCCAAGAGTTAGTCTATGGCTACACCTTC
TRBV12-3/TRBV12-4	NA	NA	TRBJ2-3	CASSLVGVRDTQYF	TGTGCCAGCAGTTTAGTTGGAGTCCGAGATACGCAGTATTTT
TRBV20-1	TRBD2	few	TRBJ2-7	CSVENPIPGGEQYF	TGCAGCGTAGAGAATCCAATCCCGGGGGGCGAGCAGTACTTC
TRBV2	TRBD2	many	TRBJ2-1	CASSDHTSGTPEQFF	TGTGCCAGCAGTGATCACACTAGCGGGACGCCGGAGCAGTTCTTC
TRBV3-1	TRBD1	few	TRBJ2-3	CASSQHTGTESATDTQYF	TGTGCCAGCAGCCAGCATACCGGGACAGAGTCCGCCACAGATACGCAGTATTTT
TRBV11-3	NA	NA	TRBJ2-2	CASSLKITGELFF	TGTGCCAGCAGCTTAAAGATCACCGGGGAGCTGTTTTTT
TRBV2	TRBD1	many	TRBJ1-1	CASSEGTGLTEAFF	TGTGCCAGCAGTGAAGGGACAGGGTTGACTGAAGCTTTCTTT
TRBV25-1	NA	many	TRBJ1-2	CASKDDGSGYTF	TGTGCCAGCAAGGACGATGGCAGTGGCTACACCTTC
TRBV12-3/TRBV12-4	TRBD1	few	TRBJ1-4	CASSLGQGEKLFF	TGTGCCAGCAGTTTGGGACAGGGAGAAAAACTGTTTTTT